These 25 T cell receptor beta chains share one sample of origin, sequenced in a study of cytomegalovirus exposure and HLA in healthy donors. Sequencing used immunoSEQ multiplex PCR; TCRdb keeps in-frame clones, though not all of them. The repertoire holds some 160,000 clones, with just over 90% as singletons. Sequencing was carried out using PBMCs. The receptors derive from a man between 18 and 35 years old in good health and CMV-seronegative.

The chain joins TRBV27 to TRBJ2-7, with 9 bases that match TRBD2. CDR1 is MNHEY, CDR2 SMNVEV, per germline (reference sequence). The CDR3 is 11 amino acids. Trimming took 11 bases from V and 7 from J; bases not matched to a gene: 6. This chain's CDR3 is CACGRGGEQYF. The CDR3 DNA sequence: TGTGCCTGTGGGCGGGGGGGGGAGCAGTACTTC.

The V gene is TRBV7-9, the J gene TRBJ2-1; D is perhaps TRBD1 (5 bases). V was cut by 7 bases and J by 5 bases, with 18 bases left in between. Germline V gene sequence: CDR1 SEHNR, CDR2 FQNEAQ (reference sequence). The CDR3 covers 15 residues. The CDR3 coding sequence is TGTGCCAGCACCCTGACAGAAGTGGGCCACAATGAGCAGTTCTTC. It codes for CASTLTEVGHNEQFF.

CDR3 in amino acids: CAWSIAGAETQYF. CDR3 DNA sequence: TGTGCCTGGAGTATAGCGGGGGCAGAGACCCAGTACTTC. The V call is TRBV30, the J call TRBJ2-5; 9 bases fit TRBD2. Trimming took 2 bases from V and 4 from J; bases not matched to a gene: 2. Germline V lookup: CDR1 GTSNPN, CDR2 SVGIG (reference sequence). The CDR3 runs 13 residues.

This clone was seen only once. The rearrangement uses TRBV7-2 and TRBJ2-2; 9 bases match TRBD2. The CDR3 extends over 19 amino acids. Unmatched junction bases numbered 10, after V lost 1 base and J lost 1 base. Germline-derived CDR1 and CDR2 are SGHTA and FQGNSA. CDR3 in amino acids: CASSLVSIAGGRNTGELFF. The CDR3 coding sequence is TGTGCCAGCAGCTTAGTTTCAATCGCGGGAGGGAGGAACACCGGGGAGCTGTTTTTT. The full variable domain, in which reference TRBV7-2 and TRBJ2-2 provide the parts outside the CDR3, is GAGVSQSPSNKVTEKGKDVELRCDPISGHTALYWYRQSLGQGLEFLIYFQGNSAPDKSGLPSDRFSAERTGGSVSTLTIQRTQQEDSAVYLCASSLVSIAGGRNTGELFFGEGSRLTVL.

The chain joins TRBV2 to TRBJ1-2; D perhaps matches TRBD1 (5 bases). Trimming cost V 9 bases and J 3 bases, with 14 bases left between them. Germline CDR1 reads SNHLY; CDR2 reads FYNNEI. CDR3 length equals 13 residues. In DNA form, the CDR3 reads TGTGCCAGTGGAACAGGAGCCGACTATGGCTACACCTTC. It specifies CASGTGADYGYTF. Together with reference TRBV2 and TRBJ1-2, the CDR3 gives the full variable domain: EPEVTQTPSHQVTQMGQEVILRCVPISNHLYFYWYRQILGQKVEFLVSFYNNEISEKSEIFDDQFSVERPDGSNFTLKIRSTKLEDSAMYFCASGTGADYGYTFGSGTRLTVV.

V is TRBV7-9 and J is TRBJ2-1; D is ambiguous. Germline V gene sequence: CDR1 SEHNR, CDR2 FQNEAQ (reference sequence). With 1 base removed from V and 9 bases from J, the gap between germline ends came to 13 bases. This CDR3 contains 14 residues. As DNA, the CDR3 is TGTGCCAGCAGCTTAGATTCCCGACGGGTTGAGCAGTTCTTC. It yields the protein CASSLDSRRVEQFF.

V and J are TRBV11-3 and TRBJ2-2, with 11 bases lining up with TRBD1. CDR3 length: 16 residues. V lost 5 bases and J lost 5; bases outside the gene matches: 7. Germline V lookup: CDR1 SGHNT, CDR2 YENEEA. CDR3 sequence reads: CASSAGTGGLTGELFF. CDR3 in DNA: TGTGCCAGCAGCGCCGGGACAGGGGGTCTTACCGGGGAGCTGTTTTTT.

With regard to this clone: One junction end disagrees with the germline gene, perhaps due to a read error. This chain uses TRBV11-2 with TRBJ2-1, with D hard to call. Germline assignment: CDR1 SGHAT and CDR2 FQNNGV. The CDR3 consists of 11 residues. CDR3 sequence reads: CASSSNNEQFF. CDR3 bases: TGTGCCAGCAGCTCCAACAATGAGCAGTTCTTC.

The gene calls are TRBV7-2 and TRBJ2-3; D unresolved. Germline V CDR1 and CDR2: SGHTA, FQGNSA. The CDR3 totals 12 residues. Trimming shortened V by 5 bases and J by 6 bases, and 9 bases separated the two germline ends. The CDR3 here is CASSTFEDTQYF. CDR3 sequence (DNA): TGTGCCAGCAGCACGTTCGAGGATACGCAGTATTTT.

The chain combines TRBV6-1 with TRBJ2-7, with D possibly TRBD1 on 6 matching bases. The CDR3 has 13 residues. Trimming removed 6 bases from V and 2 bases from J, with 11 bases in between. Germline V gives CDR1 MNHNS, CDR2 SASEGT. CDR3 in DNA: TGTGCCAGCAGACAGGGCGTGCCCTACGAGCAGTACGTC. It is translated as CASRQGVPYEQYV.

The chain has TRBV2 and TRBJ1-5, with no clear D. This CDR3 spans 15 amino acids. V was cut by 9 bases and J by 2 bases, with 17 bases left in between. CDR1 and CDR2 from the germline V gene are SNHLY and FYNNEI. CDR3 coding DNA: TGTGCCAGTGGGCGGGAAAGACGGGGCAATCAGCCCCAGCATTTT. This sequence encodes CASGRERRGNQPQHF.

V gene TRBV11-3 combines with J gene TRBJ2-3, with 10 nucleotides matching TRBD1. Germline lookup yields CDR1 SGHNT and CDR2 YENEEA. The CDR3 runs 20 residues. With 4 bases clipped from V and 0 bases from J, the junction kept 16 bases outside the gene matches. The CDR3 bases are TGTGCCAGCAGCTCAATATCCGGGACAGGGGCACTAATAAGCACAGATACGCAGTATTTT. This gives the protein CASSSISGTGALISTDTQYF.

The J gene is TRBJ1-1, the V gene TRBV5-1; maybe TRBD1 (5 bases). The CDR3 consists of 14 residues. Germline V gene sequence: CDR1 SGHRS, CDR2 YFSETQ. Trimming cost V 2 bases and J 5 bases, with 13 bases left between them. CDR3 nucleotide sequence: TGCGCCAGCAGCTTTAACACAGGTGGGACTGAAGCTTTCTTT. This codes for CASSFNTGGTEAFF.

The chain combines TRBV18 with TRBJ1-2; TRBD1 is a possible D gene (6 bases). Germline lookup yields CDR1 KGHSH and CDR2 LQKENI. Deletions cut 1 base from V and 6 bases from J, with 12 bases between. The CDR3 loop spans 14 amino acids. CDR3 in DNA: TGTGCCAGCTCACCACAAATGGGGGCGGATGGCTACACCTTC. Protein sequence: CASSPQMGADGYTF. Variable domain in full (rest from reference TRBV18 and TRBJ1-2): NAGVMQNPRHLVRRRGQEARLRCSPMKGHSHVYWYRQLPEEGLKFMVYLQKENIIDESGMPKERFSAEFPKEGPSILRIQQVVRGDSAAYFCASSPQMGADGYTFGSGTRLTVV.

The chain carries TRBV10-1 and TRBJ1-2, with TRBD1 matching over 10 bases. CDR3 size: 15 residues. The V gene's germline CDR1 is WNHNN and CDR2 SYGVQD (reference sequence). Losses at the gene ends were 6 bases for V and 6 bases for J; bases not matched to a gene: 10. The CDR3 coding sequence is TGCGCCAGCAGCCGGGACAGGGGTTCTCGGGATGGCTACACCTTC. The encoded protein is CASSRDRGSRDGYTF.

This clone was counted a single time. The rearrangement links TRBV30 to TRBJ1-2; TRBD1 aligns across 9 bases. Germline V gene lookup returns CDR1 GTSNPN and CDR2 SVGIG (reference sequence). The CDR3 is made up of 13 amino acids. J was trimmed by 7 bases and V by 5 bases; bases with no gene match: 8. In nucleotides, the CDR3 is TGTGCCTGGGCTTCGGGACAGGGATTTGGCTACACCTTC. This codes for CAWASGQGFGYTF.

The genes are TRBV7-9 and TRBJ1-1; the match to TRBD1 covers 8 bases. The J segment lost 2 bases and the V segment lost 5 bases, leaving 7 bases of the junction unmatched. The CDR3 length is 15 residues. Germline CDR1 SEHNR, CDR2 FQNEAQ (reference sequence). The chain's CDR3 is CASSHRQGLNTEAFF. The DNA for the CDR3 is TGTGCCAGCAGCCACAGACAGGGGCTAAACACTGAAGCTTTCTTT.

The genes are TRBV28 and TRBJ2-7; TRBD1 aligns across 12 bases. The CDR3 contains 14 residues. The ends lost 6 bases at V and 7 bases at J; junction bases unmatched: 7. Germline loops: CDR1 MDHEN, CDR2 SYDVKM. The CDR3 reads CASSPGQGAREQYV. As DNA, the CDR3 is TGTGCCAGCAGCCCGGGACAGGGGGCGAGAGAGCAGTACGTC.

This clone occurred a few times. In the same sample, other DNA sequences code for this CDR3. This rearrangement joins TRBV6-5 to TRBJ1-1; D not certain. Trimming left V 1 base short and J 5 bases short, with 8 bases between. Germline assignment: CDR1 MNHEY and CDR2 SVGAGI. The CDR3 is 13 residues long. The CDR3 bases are TGTGCCAGCAGTTACTACGAGGGAACTGAAGCTTTCTTT. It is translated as CASSYYEGTEAFF.

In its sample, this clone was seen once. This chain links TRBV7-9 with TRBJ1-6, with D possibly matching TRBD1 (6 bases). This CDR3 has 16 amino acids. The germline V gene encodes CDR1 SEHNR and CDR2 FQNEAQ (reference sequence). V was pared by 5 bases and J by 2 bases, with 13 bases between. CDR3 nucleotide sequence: TGTGCCAGCAGCGCGGACAGATTGACCTATAATTCACCCCTCCACTTT. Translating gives CASSADRLTYNSPLHF.

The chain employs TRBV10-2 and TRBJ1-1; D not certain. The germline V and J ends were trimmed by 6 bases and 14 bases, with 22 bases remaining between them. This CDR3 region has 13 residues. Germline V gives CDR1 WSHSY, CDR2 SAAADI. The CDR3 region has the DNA TGCGCCAGCAGCCTTGTCGGGGTCGGGGAAAACTTCTTT. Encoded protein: CASSLVGVGENFF.

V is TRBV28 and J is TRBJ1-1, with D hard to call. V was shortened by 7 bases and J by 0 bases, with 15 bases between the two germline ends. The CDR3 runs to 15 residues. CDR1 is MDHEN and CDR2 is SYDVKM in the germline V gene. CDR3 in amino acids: CASMRADRLNTEAFF. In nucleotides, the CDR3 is TGTGCCAGCATGCGGGCAGATAGACTGAACACTGAAGCTTTCTTT. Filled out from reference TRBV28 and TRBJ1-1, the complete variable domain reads DVKVTQSSRYLVKRTGEKVFLECVQDMDHENMFWYRQDPGLGLRLIYFSYDVKMKEKGDIPEGYSVSREKKERFSLILESASTNQTSMYLCASMRADRLNTEAFFGQGTRLTVV.

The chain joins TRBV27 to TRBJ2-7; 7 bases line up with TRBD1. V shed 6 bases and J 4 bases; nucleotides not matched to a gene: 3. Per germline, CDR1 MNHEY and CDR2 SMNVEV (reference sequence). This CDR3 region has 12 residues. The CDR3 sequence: CASSTTGYEQYF. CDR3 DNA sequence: TGTGCCAGCAGCACGACAGGGTACGAGCAGTACTTC.

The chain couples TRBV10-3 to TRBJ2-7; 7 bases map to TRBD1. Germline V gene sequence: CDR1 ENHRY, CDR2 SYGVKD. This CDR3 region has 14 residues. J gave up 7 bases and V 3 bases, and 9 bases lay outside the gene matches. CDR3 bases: TGTGCCATCAGTGAAGGTGACAGGGATGGAGAGCAGTACGTC. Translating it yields CAISEGDRDGEQYV.

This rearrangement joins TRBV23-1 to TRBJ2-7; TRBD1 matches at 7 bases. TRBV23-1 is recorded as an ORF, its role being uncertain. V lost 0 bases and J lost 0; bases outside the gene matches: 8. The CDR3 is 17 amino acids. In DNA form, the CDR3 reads TGCGCCAGCAGTCAATCTAAAGGGGGCCTGAGCTCCTACGAGCAGTACGTC. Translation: CASSQSKGGLSSYEQYV.